The 32 T cell receptor beta chains presented below share a single source sample, sequenced in a study of T cells in Graves' hyperthyroidism and ophthalmopathy. Amplification of TCR beta CDR3 regions used RNA as the template. The primer set for the first-round RT-PCR of the TCR CDR3 was HTBI. Each CDR3 protein gets one entry after TCRdb re-called the multiplex PCR reads with MiXCR. The sample has 500,000 to 750,000 distinct CDR3 sequences; around 46% are singletons. The sequenced sample was peripheral blood or thyroid tissue (not recorded which). The receptors come from a woman aged 18-29 years with Graves' hyperthyroidism.

V usage is TRBV2 and J usage is TRBJ2-3; a possible D gene is TRBD2 (5 bases). The CDR3 is made up of 16 amino acids. Trimming cost V 5 bases and J 0 bases, with 15 bases left between them. Germline CDR1 is SNHLY and CDR2 is FYNNEI. The CDR3 region is CASSRFSDLSTDTQYF. For the CDR3, the DNA is TGTGCCAGCAGTCGTTTTAGCGATCTTAGCACAGATACGCAGTATTTT.

This clonotype was recorded many times. The chain is built from TRBV24-1 and TRBJ1-1; D gene unclear. The V end lost 3 bases, the J end lost 3 bases, and 13 bases lay between the germline ends. Germline lookup yields CDR1 KGHDR and CDR2 SFDVKD. The CDR3 is 15 amino acids. The chain's CDR3 is CATSDPGAGDTEAFF. DNA of the CDR3: TGTGCCACCAGTGATCCAGGAGCGGGAGACACTGAAGCTTTCTTT.

This clonotype has ten or more counts. The rearrangement joins TRBV20-1 to TRBJ2-3; tentatively, D is TRBD2 (5 bases). The germline V gene has CDR1 DFQATT and CDR2 SNEGSKA (reference sequence). V was shortened by 3 bases and J by 4 bases, with 11 bases between the two germline ends. There are 13 residues in the CDR3. CDR3 amino acids: CSASRGSADTQYF. As DNA, the CDR3 is TGCAGTGCTAGTCGAGGGAGCGCAGATACGCAGTATTTT.

The rearrangement links TRBV4-1 to TRBJ1-5; D remains ambiguous. CDR3 length: 13 amino acids. Germline V CDR1 and CDR2: MGHRA, YSYEKL. Trimming took 5 bases from V and 7 from J, leaving 12 bases between them. CDR3 residues: CASSLELKQPQHF. CDR3 in DNA: TGCGCCAGCAGCTTGGAATTAAAACAGCCCCAGCATTTT.

The chain is built from TRBV7-9 and TRBJ2-5, with D perhaps TRBD1 or TRBD2 (5 bases each). The CDR3 contains 14 residues. V lost 5 bases and J 9 bases, leaving 19 bases between the germline ends. The germline V gene has CDR1 SEHNR and CDR2 FQNEAQ (reference sequence). The chain's CDR3 is CASSATGHNQPQYF. DNA for the CDR3: TGTGCCAGCAGCGCTACGGGGCACAATCAGCCCCAGTACTTC.

The chain employs TRBV2 and TRBJ2-3, with TRBD2 matching 10 bases. The germline gives CDR1 SNHLY, CDR2 FYNNEI. There are 14 residues in the CDR3. V lost 8 bases to trimming and J lost 2 bases; unmatched junction nucleotides: 4. CDR3 bases: TGTGCCAGCCTAGCGGGAGAGTACACAGATACGCAGTATTTT. Residues: CASLAGEYTDTQYF.

This clonotype was seen ten or more times. At one end the junction does not follow the germline gene, possibly because of a read error. V gene TRBV7-9 combines with J gene TRBJ2-5; no clear D. The CDR3 runs to 10 residues. Per the germline V gene, CDR1 is SEHNR and CDR2 is FQNEAQ (reference sequence). In nucleotides, the CDR3 is TGCGCCAGCAGCTTGGAGACCCAGTACTTC. Protein sequence: CASSLETQYF.

V gene TRBV7-3 combines with J gene TRBJ2-5; 8 bases agree with TRBD2. V shed 5 bases, J shed 7 bases, and the junction held 12 bases outside the gene matches. The CDR3 loop spans 15 amino acids. CDR1 is SGHTA and CDR2 is FQGTGA in the germline V gene. The CDR3 here is CASSPDTGREVTQYF. The CDR3 DNA follows: TGTGCCAGCAGCCCTGACACCGGGAGGGAGGTGACCCAGTACTTC.

This clonotype is categorized as medium-sized (0.01 to 0.1%). The rearrangement uses TRBV10-2 and TRBJ1-6; D not resolved. Per germline, CDR1 WSHSY and CDR2 SAAADI. The CDR3 sequence is 13 residues long. V gave up 2 bases and J gave up 7 bases, with 6 bases separating them. DNA for the CDR3: TGCGCCAGCAGTGAGGATCCGAATTCACCCCTCCACTTT. It is translated as CASSEDPNSPLHF.

As regards this clonotype: Since a much larger clone is just one base distant, this may be a read error. The J gene is TRBJ2-7, the V gene TRBV7-2, with 11 bases aligning to TRBD2. The CDR3 covers 15 residues. Germline V gene data show CDR1 as SGHTA and CDR2 as FQGNSA. CDR3: CACSSGTSGTYEQYF. The CDR3, as DNA: TGTGCCTGCAGCTCGGGGACTAGCGGAACCTACGAGCAGTACTTC.

DNA for the CDR3: TGTGCCAGCAGCTTTAGGGCAGGGGGAGGTTCACCCCTCCACTTT. Its translation is CASSFRAGGGSPLHF. The rearrangement links TRBV7-8 to TRBJ1-6; 7 positions agree with TRBD1. Germline-derived CDR1 and CDR2 are SGHVS and FQNEAQ. Trimming took 3 bases from V and 9 from J; bases not matched to a gene: 8. This CDR3 contains 15 residues.

The chain recombines TRBV4-2 with TRBJ2-7; 10 bases map to TRBD2. The CDR3 loop spans 16 amino acids. The V gene's germline CDR1 is LGHNA and CDR2 YNFKEQ. With V trimmed by 3 bases and J by 9 bases, 14 bases remained unmatched. CDR3 sequence (DNA): TGTGCCAGCAGCCAGCCGCAGCGGGAGGGAACAGATACGCAGTACTTC. The encoded protein is CASSQPQREGTDTQYF.

The table lists this clonotype with many counts. The rearrangement uses TRBV10-3 and TRBJ1-5; D is unresolved. V was clipped by 6 bases and J by 4 bases, with 7 bases between them. Germline V gene lookup returns CDR1 ENHRY and CDR2 SYGVKD. The CDR3 has 12 residues. The CDR3 region is CAISERNQPQHF. CDR3 nucleotide sequence: TGTGCCATCAGCGAGAGGAATCAGCCCCAGCATTTT.

The chain joins TRBV2 to TRBJ2-2, with 9 nucleotides matching TRBD2. The CDR3 totals 16 residues. The V gene's germline CDR1 is SNHLY and CDR2 FYNNEI. Germline trimming cut 4 bases from V and 6 bases from J; bases unmatched to any gene: 9. The CDR3 nucleotides are TGTGCCAGCAGTGCGAGGGCTAGCGGGGAGTCCGGGGAGCTGTTTTTT. Protein product: CASSARASGESGELFF.

This sequence joins TRBV29-1 and TRBJ2-7; 10 nucleotides match TRBD2. This CDR3 comprises 16 residues. V trimming: 7 bases; J trimming: 0 bases; junction bases outside the gene matches: 12. Germline V gene lookup returns CDR1 SQVTM and CDR2 ANQGSEA. The CDR3 DNA sequence: TGCAGCGCCGAGGGTGTAGCGGGAGGTAGCTCCTACGAGCAGTACTTC. This codes for CSAEGVAGGSSYEQYF.

The genes are TRBV7-9 and TRBJ2-7; D is possibly TRBD2 (6 bases). CDR3 length: 13 residues. With 5 bases removed from V and 7 bases from J, the gap between germline ends came to 15 bases. Germline lookup yields CDR1 SEHNR and CDR2 FQNEAQ (reference sequence). CDR3 bases: TGTGCCAGCAGCATCGGGACTTACGATGAGCAGTACTTC. Protein sequence: CASSIGTYDEQYF. Drawing the rest from reference TRBV7-9 and TRBJ2-7, the complete variable domain is DTGVSQNPRHKITKRGQNVTFRCDPISEHNRLYWYRQTLGQGPEFLTYFQNEAQLEKSRLLSDRFSAERPKGSFSTLEIQRTEQGDSAMYLCASSIGTYDEQYFGPGTRLTVT.

The CDR3 nucleotides are TGTGCCAGCTCAGCGGGACAGGGAAGTTCGGGGGGCTACACCTTC. Translated, it gives CASSAGQGSSGGYTF. The rearrangement links TRBV18 to TRBJ1-2; 9 nucleotides align to TRBD1. Germline V gene sequence: CDR1 KGHSH, CDR2 LQKENI. J lost 8 bases, V lost 5 bases, and 12 bases had no gene match. The CDR3 has 15 residues.

This clonotype was seen many times. This sequence joins TRBV7-9 and TRBJ2-7, with TRBD2 as a possible D gene (6 bases). CDR3 size: 14 residues. Trimming stripped 5 bases from V and 4 bases from J, with 15 bases between. Per the germline V gene, CDR1 is SEHNR and CDR2 is FQNEAQ (reference sequence). The CDR3 here is CASSIGTLFYEQYF. CDR3 sequence (DNA): TGTGCCAGCAGCATCGGGACTCTATTTTACGAGCAGTACTTC.

This chain links TRBV12-3 or TRBV12-4 with TRBJ1-5; D unresolved. The CDR3 extends over 14 amino acids. The CDR3 region has the DNA TGTGCTAGTGATCCCGGGCAGGGCAATCAGCCCCAGCATTTT. The encoded protein is CASDPGQGNQPQHF.

Comment on this clonotype: This may be a read error: a much more frequent sequence differs by one nucleotide. The chain recombines TRBV9 with TRBJ2-7, with 9 positions matching TRBD2. This CDR3 has 14 amino acids. Losses at the gene ends were 4 bases for V and 7 bases for J; bases not matched to a gene: 9. Germline CDR1 SGDLS, CDR2 YYNGEE. CDR3: CASSLAGMNNEQYF. CDR3 coding DNA: TGTGCCAGCAGCCTAGCGGGGATGAACAATGAGCAGTACTTC.

The V call is TRBV20-1, the J call TRBJ2-5; TRBD2 matches 12 bases. Germline V gene sequence: CDR1 DFQATT, CDR2 SNEGSKA (reference sequence). The CDR3 covers 17 residues. J lost 0 bases, V lost 4 bases, and 9 bases had no gene match. The CDR3 reads CSATGLAGQGYQETQYF. The CDR3 DNA sequence: TGCAGTGCTACAGGACTAGCGGGACAGGGGTACCAAGAGACCCAGTACTTC.

A few counts support this clonotype. The gene calls are TRBV30 and TRBJ1-1; D remains unclear. The germline V gene has CDR1 GTSNPN and CDR2 SVGIG (reference sequence). The CDR3 contains 13 residues. The V gene lost 1 base and the J gene lost 4 bases, with 10 bases spanning the gap. For the CDR3, the DNA is TGTGCCTGGAGTGCCCTTGGTACCACTGAAGCTTTCTTT. The encoded protein is CAWSALGTTEAFF.

J is TRBJ1-5 and V is TRBV2; tentative D call: TRBD1 (6 bases). The V gene lost 5 bases and the J gene lost 10 bases, with 18 bases spanning the gap. This CDR3 is 14 amino acids long. Germline assignment: CDR1 SNHLY and CDR2 FYNNEI. CDR3 sequence reads: CASSQGQGPPPQHF. For the CDR3, the DNA is TGTGCCAGCAGTCAGGGGCAGGGGCCTCCTCCCCAGCATTTT.

This CDR3 is CSAEGLAGPSQETQYF. The CDR3 bases are TGCAGTGCCGAGGGACTAGCGGGACCGAGCCAAGAGACCCAGTACTTC. The chain carries TRBV20-1 and TRBJ2-5; 13 bases are shared with TRBD2. This CDR3 comprises 16 residues. V dropped 6 bases and J dropped 1; count of bases not matched to a gene: 8. Germline V gene data show CDR1 as DFQATT and CDR2 as SNEGSKA (reference sequence).

CDR3 sequence reads: CSVEGDRAYEQYF. CDR3 nucleotide sequence: TGCAGCGTTGAAGGGGACAGGGCCTACGAGCAGTACTTC. The chain carries TRBV29-1 and TRBJ2-7; 9 nucleotides align to TRBD1. The length of the CDR3 is 13 residues. Germline V lookup: CDR1 SQVTM, CDR2 ANQGSEA. After removal of 1 base from V and 2 bases from J, the junction contained 0 bases not matched to a gene.

The gene calls are TRBV9 and TRBJ2-4; D is ambiguous. The CDR3 is 14 amino acids. Germline lookup yields CDR1 SGDLS and CDR2 YYNGEE. Trimming left V 0 bases short and J 4 bases short, with 8 bases between. This CDR3 is CASSVGNLKNIQYF. The CDR3 DNA reads TGTGCCAGCAGCGTAGGGAATCTTAAAAACATTCAGTACTTC.

This clonotype was picked up many times. The V call is TRBV5-4, the J call TRBJ1-2; D might be TRBD1 (6 bases). CDR3 length: 15 residues. Germline CDR1 and CDR2: SGHNT and YYREEE (reference sequence). The germline V and J ends were trimmed by 1 base and 1 base, with 11 bases remaining between them. The CDR3, as DNA: TGTGCCAGCAGCTTGAAGGGGGTACTTAACTATGGCTACACCTTC. Translation gives CASSLKGVLNYGYTF.

This sequence joins TRBV20-1 and TRBJ2-7; 8 bases are shared with TRBD1. The germline CDR1 and CDR2 sequences are DFQATT and SNEGSKA (reference sequence). Trimming cost V 8 bases and J 6 bases; bases outside gene matches: 9. The CDR3 contains 12 residues. The CDR3 sequence: CSYGQGVGEQYF. CDR3 DNA sequence: TGCAGTTACGGACAGGGAGTCGGCGAGCAGTACTTC.

Notes on this clonotype: A read error may account for a junction end that differs from germline. The rearrangement uses TRBV19 and TRBJ1-5; perhaps TRBD1 as D (6 bases). Looked up from germline, CDR1 is LNHDA and CDR2 is SQIVND (reference sequence). The CDR3 has 15 residues. The CDR3 protein is CASSVESGVYQPQHF. CDR3 bases: TGTGCCAGTAGTGTAGAATCAGGGGTCTACCAGCCCCAGCATTTT. The full variable domain, its missing parts supplied by reference TRBV19 and TRBJ1-5, is DGGITQSPKYLFRKEGQNVTLSCEQNLNHDAMYWYRQDPGQGLRLIYYSQIVNDFQKGDIAEGYSVSREKKESFPLTVTSAQKNPTAFYLCASSVESGVYQPQHFGDGTRLSIL.

At least ten counts were recorded for this clonotype. The chain combines TRBV25-1 with TRBJ1-2; 7 positions match TRBD1. Germline V gene lookup returns CDR1 MGHDK and CDR2 SYGVNS. The CDR3 is 14 amino acids. V was clipped by 6 bases and J by 4 bases; unmatched bases: 8. The CDR3, as DNA: TGTGCCAGCAGATCCGGTTGGGACAGCTATGGCTACACCTTC. This gives the protein CASRSGWDSYGYTF.

There are many counts of this clonotype. This sequence joins TRBV20-1 and TRBJ2-5; 9 positions agree with TRBD2. V was clipped by 6 bases and J by 1 base; unmatched bases: 9. This CDR3 has 15 residues. The germline CDR1 and CDR2 sequences are DFQATT and SNEGSKA (reference sequence). The DNA for the CDR3 is TGCAGTGCACCCAAACTTAGCGGGGGCCAAGAGACCCAGTACTTC. As protein: CSAPKLSGGQETQYF.

The V and J genes are TRBV7-9 and TRBJ1-2; no reliable D call. The CDR3 has 14 amino acids. Deletions cut 2 bases from V and 0 bases from J, with 7 bases between. The germline V gene encodes CDR1 SEHNR and CDR2 FQNEAQ (reference sequence). CDR3 residues: CASSLYPANYGYTF. The DNA of the CDR3 is TGTGCCAGCAGCTTATACCCGGCTAACTATGGCTACACCTTC.